The 16 T cell receptor beta chains below were found in one sample sequenced in a study of blood T cell repertoires in COVID-19. Using immunoSEQ multiplex PCR, the repertoire was profiled, and TCRdb retains in-frame clones only, with some absent. The sample includes over 200,000 clones, around 87% seen only once; the top ten take about 2.5%. The sample taken for sequencing was peripheral blood. All receptors come from a woman in her 50s with acute or convalescent COVID-19.

The chain combines TRBV7-6 with TRBJ1-2; 11 bases line up with TRBD1. Losses at the gene ends were 0 bases for V and 6 bases for J; bases not matched to a gene: 3. The germline gives CDR1 SGHVS, CDR2 FNYEAQ. There are 15 residues in the CDR3. The CDR3 loop reads CASSLADRGLDGYTF. The DNA for the CDR3 is TGTGCCAGCAGCTTAGCGGACAGGGGGCTCGATGGCTACACCTTC.

The chain couples TRBV21-1 to TRBJ2-5; the listed D gene, TRBD1, was not tested against the DNA. TRBV21-1 is annotated as a pseudogene. This CDR3 region has 15 residues. CDR3: CASSKAPNTEETQYF. CDR3 in DNA: TGTGCCAGCAGCAAAGCGCCGAACACAGAAGAGACCCAGTACTTC.

The chain links TRBV28 to TRBJ1-1; D gene ambiguous. CDR1 and CDR2 (germline): MDHEN, SYDVKM. V was clipped by 6 bases and J by 4 bases, with 9 bases between them. The CDR3 is 12 amino acids. The CDR3 nucleotides are TGTGCCAGCAGCCCCTCAGTCACTGAAGCTTTCTTT. Its protein is CASSPSVTEAFF.

This chain connects TRBV4-3 to TRBJ1-2, with a tentative D call TRBD1 (6 bases). V lost 0 bases and J lost 4, with 9 bases in between. Per the germline V gene, CDR1 is LGHNA and CDR2 is YSLEER. The CDR3 length is 14 residues. This CDR3 reads CASSQDAGAYGYTF. CDR3 sequence (DNA): TGCGCCAGCAGCCAAGATGCAGGGGCCTATGGCTACACCTTC.

V usage is TRBV6-4 and J usage is TRBJ1-4; D call uncertain. The V gene lost 5 bases and the J gene lost 0 bases, with 16 bases spanning the gap. Per the germline V gene, CDR1 is MRHNA and CDR2 is SNTAGT. The CDR3 consists of 17 residues. The DNA of the CDR3 is TGTGCCAGCAGTTGGCAAGGACTAAAAGCAACTAATGAAAAACTGTTTTTT. It translates to CASSWQGLKATNEKLFF.

The chain uses TRBV9 and TRBJ1-6; D unresolved. From germline, CDR1 is SGDLS and CDR2 YYNGEE. Trimming cost V 0 bases and J 0 bases, with 4 bases left between them. The CDR3 has 15 residues. The CDR3 nucleotides read TGTGCCAGCAGCGTAGCGGTCTCCTATAATTCACCCCTCCACTTT. As protein: CASSVAVSYNSPLHF.

This clone was counted a single time. The chain recombines TRBV27 with TRBJ1-6; no clear D gene. The CDR3 is made up of 14 amino acids. Germline CDR1 and CDR2: MNHEY and SMNVEV (reference sequence). Between the trimmed V and J ends, which lost 5 bases and 0 bases, there was a span of 5 bases. The CDR3 reads CASSRSSYNSPLHF. The CDR3 nucleotides read TGTGCCAGCAGTAGGAGCTCCTATAATTCACCCCTCCACTTT.

The J gene is TRBJ2-2, the V gene TRBV28; perhaps TRBD2 as D (7 bases). CDR3 length: 16 amino acids. Germline V gene lookup returns CDR1 MDHEN and CDR2 SYDVKM. Trimming removed 1 base at V and 7 bases at J, with 16 bases between. CDR3 in DNA: TGTGCCAGCAGTTTATTTGCCGGGGGCGGGAGCGGGGAGCTGTTTTTT. Its protein is CASSLFAGGGSGELFF. The full variable domain, in which reference TRBV28 and TRBJ2-2 provide the parts outside the CDR3, is DVKVTQSSRYLVKRTGEKVFLECVQDMDHENMFWYRQDPGLGLRLIYFSYDVKMKEKGDIPEGYSVSREKKERFSLILESASTNQTSMYLCASSLFAGGGSGELFFGEGSRLTVL.

A few counts support this clone. Written as DNA, the CDR3 is TGTGCCAGCAGCCAAGAACGACTAGGAGCGTCGTTTAGCACAGATACGCAGTATTTT. The encoded protein is CASSQERLGASFSTDTQYF. This rearrangement joins TRBV4-2 to TRBJ2-3; a possible D gene is TRBD2 (6 bases). In germline, CDR1 is LGHNA, CDR2 YNFKEQ. The V and J ends lost 0 bases and 0 bases respectively, with 19 bases between them. This CDR3 is built from 19 residues.

The chain has TRBV20-1 and TRBJ2-2; 10 nucleotides line up with TRBD2. The CDR3 runs to 15 residues. The trim removed 3 bases at V and 4 bases at J, leaving 5 bases unmatched. From germline, CDR1 is DFQATT and CDR2 SNEGSKA (reference sequence). CDR3 protein: CSASPSGRATGELFF. In DNA, the CDR3 is TGCAGTGCTAGTCCCAGCGGGAGGGCCACCGGGGAGCTGTTTTTT.

This sequence joins TRBV18 and TRBJ1-5; the D gene is possibly TRBD1 (6 bases). CDR3 length equals 14 residues. From germline, CDR1 is KGHSH and CDR2 LQKENI. V lost 1 base and J lost 6, with 10 bases in between. For the CDR3, the DNA is TGTGCCAGCTCACCACAGGGGGAAAGTCAGCCCCAGCATTTT. Its protein product is CASSPQGESQPQHF.

This clone occurred once. Different DNA sequences within this sample yield the same CDR3. The V call is TRBV5-1, the J call TRBJ1-3, with D perhaps TRBD1 (6 bases). V gave up 1 base and J gave up 2 bases, with 10 bases separating them. The germline CDR1 and CDR2 sequences are SGHRS and YFSETQ. This CDR3 has 15 residues. The CDR3 protein is CASSLQGSAGNTIYF. The CDR3 region has the DNA TGCGCCAGCAGCTTGCAGGGGAGTGCTGGAAACACCATATATTTT.

This chain connects TRBV24-1 to TRBJ2-3; 8 nucleotides agree with TRBD2. V was clipped by 3 bases and J by 3 bases; unmatched bases: 16. Germline CDR1 and CDR2: KGHDR and SFDVKD. The CDR3 is 19 residues long. The DNA for the CDR3 is TGTGCCACCAGTGATCCCTCGGGGGGGGTGGCATCGGGAACAGATACGCAGTATTTT. Amino acid sequence: CATSDPSGGVASGTDTQYF.

The chain is built from TRBV4-3 and TRBJ1-1; a weak D match, TRBD1 (5 bases). The CDR3 extends over 14 amino acids. Between the trimmed V and J ends, which lost 0 bases and 11 bases, there was a span of 16 bases. Germline CDR1 is LGHNA and CDR2 is YSLEER. The CDR3 loop is CASSQDFGTLKAFF. The CDR3 DNA sequence: TGCGCCAGCAGCCAAGATTTTGGGACTTTAAAGGCTTTCTTT.

The chain uses TRBV19 and TRBJ2-1; 7 positions agree with TRBD1. The V segment lost 5 bases and the J segment 11 bases; nucleotides outside the gene matches: 12. The CDR3 sequence is 14 residues long. Per the germline V gene, CDR1 is LNHDA and CDR2 is SQIVND (reference sequence). The CDR3 is CASSDYTTGFKQFF. The CDR3 nucleotides are TGTGCCAGTAGTGACTATACGACAGGGTTTAAGCAGTTCTTC.

The CDR3 DNA reads TGTGCCCTCCGGGAACAGGGGAGTGAAAAACTGTTTTTT. Amino acids: CALREQGSEKLFF. The chain combines TRBV12-3 or TRBV12-4 with TRBJ1-4; 7 nucleotides agree with TRBD1. This CDR3 spans 13 amino acids. Trimming cost V 11 bases and J 7 bases; bases outside gene matches: 10.